The 26 T cell receptor beta chains below come from one sample, sequenced in a study of read filtering for tumor transcriptome and immune sequencing. Molecular barcoded adaptors covering alpha/delta and beta/gamma chains were used on 400 to 450 ng RNA. TCRdb re-analysed the reads in MiXCR, keeping a single row per CDR3 protein. Here the sample spans approximately 50,000 distinct CDR3 sequences, 20% to 25% being singletons. Sequencing was done on a sample of a population of CD138-negative cells sorted from bone marrow. All receptors derive from a donor over 35 with multiple myeloma.

This clonotype was picked up a small number of times. This chain joins TRBV27 and TRBJ1-1; D gene unclear. Trimming removed 5 bases at V and 0 bases at J, with 16 bases between. Per germline, CDR1 MNHEY and CDR2 SMNVEV (reference sequence). The CDR3 is made up of 16 amino acids. In DNA, the CDR3 is TGTGCCAGCAGTCCGAATCCTCGGGGAATGAACACTGAAGCTTTCTTT. Protein: CASSPNPRGMNTEAFF.

This clonotype was found many times. The chain combines TRBV2 with TRBJ1-4, with 10 bases matching TRBD1. The V gene's germline CDR1 is SNHLY and CDR2 FYNNEI. The CDR3 extends over 14 amino acids. Losses at the gene ends were 3 bases for V and 7 bases for J; bases not matched to a gene: 2. CDR3 amino acids: CASSDRDRGEKLFF. CDR3 DNA sequence: TGTGCCAGCAGTGACCGGGACAGGGGTGAAAAACTGTTTTTT.

At least ten counts were recorded for this clonotype. This sequence joins TRBV18 and TRBJ2-7, with TRBD1 matching 7 bases. The J segment lost 5 bases and the V segment lost 3 bases, leaving 7 bases of the junction unmatched. Per the germline V gene, CDR1 is KGHSH and CDR2 is LQKENI. The CDR3 spans 14 residues. DNA for the CDR3: TGTGCCAGCTCACCCAGACAGGGTTCGAACGAGCAGTACTTC. Amino acids: CASSPRQGSNEQYF. The full variable domain, in which reference TRBV18 and TRBJ2-7 provide the parts outside the CDR3, is NAGVMQNPRHLVRRRGQEARLRCSPMKGHSHVYWYRQLPEEGLKFMVYLQKENIIDESGMPKERFSAEFPKEGPSILRIQQVVRGDSAAYFCASSPRQGSNEQYFGPGTRLTVT.

About this clonotype: This may come from a read error, since a much larger clone is one base off. It is likely a read error, because the conserved phenylalanine at the end of the CDR3 is missing. This chain joins TRBV4-2 and TRBJ1-5, with TRBD1 matching over 8 bases. Germline trimming cut 0 bases from V and 7 bases from J; bases unmatched to any gene: 5. Germline CDR1 is LGHNA and CDR2 is YNFKEQ. The CDR3 covers 15 residues. The CDR3 region is CASSQDHRGIQPQHL. The CDR3 DNA is TGTGCCAGCAGCCAAGATCACAGGGGGATACAGCCCCAGCATCTT.

CDR3: CASSWLAGTDTQYF. The CDR3 DNA sequence: TGTGCCAGCAGTTGGCTAGCGGGCACAGATACGCAGTATTTT. J is TRBJ2-3 and V is TRBV12-3 or TRBV12-4, with TRBD2 identical over 7 bases. This CDR3 is 14 amino acids long. V shed 4 bases and J 1 base; nucleotides not matched to a gene: 2.

J is TRBJ2-2 and V is TRBV5-4, with D perhaps TRBD2 (6 bases). This CDR3 is built from 16 residues. The V and J ends lost 4 bases and 3 bases respectively, with 16 bases between them. Germline assignment: CDR1 SGHNT and CDR2 YYREEE (reference sequence). CDR3 bases: TGTGCCAGCAGCACCTCGACTAGTCTTGACACCGGGGAGCTGTTTTTT. It is translated as CASSTSTSLDTGELFF.

This clonotype showed up just once. The chain links TRBV10-1 to TRBJ2-1; no clear D gene. The CDR3 runs 13 residues. V was clipped by 0 bases and J by 3 bases, with 3 bases between them. The germline CDR1 and CDR2 sequences are WNHNN and SYGVQD (reference sequence). The CDR3 DNA reads TGCGCCAGCAGTGAGTCTTTCTACAATGAGCAGTTCTTC. It codes for CASSESFYNEQFF.

This clonotype was seen repeatedly, ten times or more. The gene calls are TRBV6-2 or TRBV6-3 and TRBJ2-3; maybe TRBD1 (6 bases). Deletions cut 5 bases from V and 2 bases from J, with 11 bases between. Germline V CDR1 and CDR2: MNHEY, SVGEGT. The CDR3 is 14 residues long. The CDR3 sequence is CASSNRDYTDTQYF. The CDR3 DNA reads as TGTGCCAGCAGTAACAGGGATTACACAGATACGCAGTATTTT.

This clonotype appeared once. The junction differs from germline at one of its ends, possibly a read error. The chain uses TRBV18 and TRBJ2-3, with TRBD1 identical over 10 bases. From germline, CDR1 is KGHSH and CDR2 LQKENI. The CDR3 runs 15 residues. CDR3 sequence reads: CASSIRDRGTDAQYF. The CDR3 DNA is TGTGCCAGCTCGATCCGGGACAGGGGCACAGATGCGCAGTATTTT.

This clonotype was seen only once. Just one base apart from a much larger clone, this may be a read error. The J gene is TRBJ2-3, the V gene TRBV29-1, with no clear D. Germline loops: CDR1 SQVTM, CDR2 ANQGSEA. Trimming took off 6 bases at V and 3 bases at J, with 7 bases between the two ends. This CDR3 is 11 amino acids long. This CDR3 is CSVVYTDTQYF. CDR3 sequence (DNA): TGCAGCGTGGTATATACAGATACGCAGTATTTT.

This clonotype has at least ten counts. The chain couples TRBV4-1 to TRBJ1-5, with 8 bases matching TRBD1. The CDR3 spans 16 residues. Germline V gives CDR1 MGHRA, CDR2 YSYEKL. The J segment lost 2 bases and the V segment lost 2 bases, leaving 5 bases of the junction unmatched. As DNA, the CDR3 is TGCGCCAGCAGCCAACTCCTGGACAGGGGCAATCAGCCCCAGCATTTT. It encodes CASSQLLDRGNQPQHF.

This clonotype was counted many times. The rearrangement uses TRBV6-6 and TRBJ1-5, with D possibly being TRBD1 (5 bases). The CDR3 covers 15 residues. The V gene's germline CDR1 is MNHNY and CDR2 SVGAGI (reference sequence). Trimming removed 6 bases at V and 3 bases at J, with 15 bases between. As DNA, the CDR3 is TGTGCCAGCAGCCCCCTCGGGGGATACAATCAGCCCCAGCATTTT. It specifies CASSPLGGYNQPQHF.

This clonotype came up many times. The rearrangement joins TRBV29-1 to TRBJ2-6, with a possible D match to TRBD1 (6 bases). The CDR3 covers 16 residues. V was trimmed by 5 bases and J by 1 base, leaving 15 bases between them. Germline loops: CDR1 SQVTM, CDR2 ANQGSEA. Here the CDR3 reads CSVSHQGNSGANVLTF. CDR3 DNA sequence: TGCAGCGTTTCACACCAGGGGAATTCTGGGGCCAACGTCCTGACTTTC. The full variable domain, with the rest looked up from reference TRBV29-1 and TRBJ2-6, is SAVISQKPSRDICQRGTSLTIQCQVDSQVTMMFWYRQQPGQSLTLIATANQGSEATYESGFVIDKFPISRPNLTFSTLTVSNMSPEDSSIYLCSVSHQGNSGANVLTFGAGSRLTVL.

This clonotype was detected many times. The V and J genes are TRBV12-5 and TRBJ2-3; maybe TRBD1 (6 bases). Germline CDR1 and CDR2: LGHNT and FRNRAP. The germline V and J ends were trimmed by 6 bases and 6 bases, with 13 bases remaining between them. CDR3 length: 13 amino acids. CDR3 DNA: TGTGCTAGTGGCTCTGGGCAGGGGGATACGCAGTATTTT. Translation: CASGSGQGDTQYF.

V is TRBV28 and J is TRBJ1-5; D is unresolved. This CDR3 has 14 amino acids. CDR1 MDHEN and CDR2 SYDVKM come from the germline V gene. V gave up 3 bases and J gave up 4 bases, with 10 bases separating them. DNA for the CDR3: TGTGCCAGCAGTTTGAGTCCTGAGAATCAGCCCCAGCATTTT. Its protein is CASSLSPENQPQHF.

This clonotype was observed many times. The chain employs TRBV12-3 or TRBV12-4 and TRBJ2-1; TRBD2 agrees at 9 bases. The CDR3 is made up of 16 amino acids. The V gene end was trimmed by 5 bases and the J gene end by 5 bases; junction bases not matched to a gene: 10. CDR3 region: CASSRGRTSVDNEQFF. In DNA form, the CDR3 reads TGTGCCAGCAGTAGGGGGAGGACTAGCGTCGACAATGAGCAGTTCTTC.

This clonotype was recorded at least ten times. The rearrangement joins TRBV11-2 to TRBJ2-2; 10 positions agree with TRBD2. V shed 5 bases and J 14 bases; nucleotides not matched to a gene: 20. This CDR3 has 17 residues. From germline, CDR1 is SGHAT and CDR2 FQNNGV. The CDR3 here is CASSPAAASGSPSRLFF. The CDR3 DNA reads TGTGCCAGCAGCCCCGCGGCGGCTAGCGGGAGCCCTAGTCGACTGTTTTTT.

Notes on this clonotype: The germline gene is not matched at one end of the junction; a read error may be the cause. The chain employs TRBV10-2 and TRBJ2-1; no clear D. Germline V lookup: CDR1 WSHSY, CDR2 SAAADI. The length of the CDR3 is 12 residues. CDR3 sequence reads: CAPGLVDKEQFF. CDR3 sequence (DNA): TGCGCCCCCGGGCTAGTCGACAAGGAGCAGTTCTTC.

This clonotype appeared many times. V gene TRBV12-3 or TRBV12-4 combines with J gene TRBJ2-1; 11 bases are a match to TRBD2. V dropped 5 bases and J dropped 6; count of bases not matched to a gene: 3. This CDR3 is 14 amino acids long. CDR3 in amino acids: CASSRLAGGNEQFF. DNA for the CDR3: TGTGCCAGCAGTCGGCTAGCGGGGGGCAATGAGCAGTTCTTC.

The V call is TRBV28, the J call TRBJ2-5; D is uncertain. CDR3 length: 14 amino acids. Trimming pared 6 bases from V and 0 bases from J, leaving 11 bases between. CDR1 MDHEN and CDR2 SYDVKM come from the germline V gene. DNA of the CDR3: TGTGCCAGCAGCCAAACTTCTTACCAAGAGACCCAGTACTTC. It yields the protein CASSQTSYQETQYF.

Turning to this clonotype: Given a much more abundant clone one base away, this may be a read error. The CDR3 sequence is CAGSTSRRNEQFF. CDR3 in DNA: TGCGCCGGCAGCACCTCTCGCCGCAATGAGCAGTTCTTC. The rearrangement joins TRBV4-1 to TRBJ2-1; D is unresolved. Germline CDR1 MGHRA, CDR2 YSYEKL. The CDR3 runs 13 residues.

This clonotype was seen repeatedly, ten times or more. V usage is TRBV25-1 and J usage is TRBJ2-1; no definite D call. The ends were cut back, 3 bases at V and 2 bases at J, with 8 bases in the middle. The CDR3 covers 14 residues. From germline, CDR1 is MGHDK and CDR2 SYGVNS. The CDR3 sequence: CASSDGVAYNEQFF. The CDR3 DNA sequence: TGTGCCAGCAGTGATGGGGTGGCCTACAATGAGCAGTTCTTC.

This clonotype was counted once. It is likely a read error: a sequence one base away is far more abundant. V is TRBV12-3 or TRBV12-4 and J is TRBJ1-1, with no clear D. This CDR3 is built from 12 residues. The CDR3 loop reads CASSLANTEASF. In DNA, the CDR3 is TGTGCCAGCAGTTTAGCGAACACTGAAGCTTCCTTT.

This clonotype was seen repeatedly, ten times or more. This chain links TRBV29-1 with TRBJ2-7; D is unresolved. Germline loops: CDR1 SQVTM, CDR2 ANQGSEA. The CDR3 is 12 amino acids. V was shortened by 3 bases and J by 0 bases, with 6 bases between the two germline ends. Written as DNA, the CDR3 is TGCAGCGTTGATACAGACTCCTACGAGCAGTACTTC. It codes for CSVDTDSYEQYF.

This rearrangement joins TRBV5-4 to TRBJ1-1, with 11 nucleotides matching TRBD1. Germline V gene sequence: CDR1 SGHNT, CDR2 YYREEE (reference sequence). V trimming: 0 bases; J trimming: 6 bases; junction bases outside the gene matches: 4. The CDR3 runs 15 residues. The CDR3 is CASSLGTGGHSEAFF. CDR3 sequence (DNA): TGTGCCAGCAGCTTGGGGACAGGGGGCCATTCTGAAGCTTTCTTT. Variable domain in full (rest from reference TRBV5-4 and TRBJ1-1): ETGVTQSPTHLIKTRGQQVTLRCSSQSGHNTVSWYQQALGQGPQFIFQYYREEENGRGNFPPRFSGLQFPNYSSELNVNALELDDSALYLCASSLGTGGHSEAFFGQGTRLTVV.

This clonotype was seen at least ten times. The V gene is TRBV27, the J gene TRBJ2-2; TRBD2 matches at 9 bases. The germline V gene has CDR1 MNHEY and CDR2 SMNVEV (reference sequence). Trimming removed 7 bases from V and 4 bases from J; junction bases left unmatched: 7. The CDR3 covers 15 residues. CDR3 residues: CASMAGGGGTGELFF. CDR3 coding DNA: TGTGCCAGCATGGCTGGCGGGGGGGGCACCGGGGAGCTGTTTTTT.